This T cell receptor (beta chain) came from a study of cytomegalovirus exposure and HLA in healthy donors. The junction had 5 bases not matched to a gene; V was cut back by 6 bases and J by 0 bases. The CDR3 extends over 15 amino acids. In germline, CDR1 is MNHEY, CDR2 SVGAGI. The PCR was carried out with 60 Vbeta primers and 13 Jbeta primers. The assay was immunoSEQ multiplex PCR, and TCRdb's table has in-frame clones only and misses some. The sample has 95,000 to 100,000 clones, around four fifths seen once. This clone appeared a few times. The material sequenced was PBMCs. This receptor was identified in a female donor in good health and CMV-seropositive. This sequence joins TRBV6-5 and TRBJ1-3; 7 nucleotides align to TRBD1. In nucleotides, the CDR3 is TGTGCCAGCAGACAGGGGACACTCTCTGGAAACACCATATATTTT. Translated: CASRQGTLSGNTIYF.